This TCR beta chain is drawn from a study of cytomegalovirus exposure and HLA in healthy donors. Study as a whole: Early release data held 75 million to 100 million unique TCRs from HLA-typed donors. Study-level results: In a later analysis, an Asian-associated ancestry cluster reportedly showed fewer N-insertions than the 666-donor mean.

A note on this clone: The antigen is not known.

Use of 60 Vbeta and 13 Jbeta primers characterized the PCR. Libraries were prepared by immunoSEQ multiplex PCR; TCRdb keeps only in-frame clonotypes and omits some of them. The data show tens of thousands of clones, with 72% seen just once and roughly 22% held by the top ten. The sequence derives from a woman aged 50 to 60 in good health and CMV-seropositive. Sequencing was carried out using PBMCs.

The CDR3 loop reads CASSSWTGGETDTQYF. In DNA form, the CDR3 reads TGTGCCAGCTCATCATGGACAGGGGGCGAAACAGATACGCAGTATTTT. The chain is built from TRBV18 and TRBJ2-3; 11 bases line up with TRBD1. This CDR3 is 16 amino acids long. Germline loops: CDR1 KGHSH, CDR2 LQKENI. Losses at the gene ends were 5 bases for V and 3 bases for J; bases not matched to a gene: 7.